This T cell receptor beta chain was recorded in a study of blood T cell repertoires in COVID-19. Study-level background: Acute-phase and convalescent COVID-19 samples originated in the United States, Italy and Spain.

Germline V gives CDR1 SGHTS, CDR2 YDEGEE. Deletions cut 1 base from V and 0 bases from J, with 11 bases between. This CDR3 has 15 residues. How the authors handled the data: From reference gene primer amplification, estimates of nucleated cell counts were derived. Repertoires were generated with immunoSEQ multiplex PCR, while TCRdb's copy carries only in-frame clones and drops some. For V, J and clone size, that table is used; D and trimming come from the DNA. The repertoire holds under 200,000 clones, with 88% as singletons. The TCR originated in a man aged 35 to 55 with active or convalescent COVID-19. Input material: peripheral blood. The rearrangement uses TRBV5-8 and TRBJ2-7; D is unclear. The CDR3 region has the DNA TGTGCCAGCAGCTTGCCCCGCATAGTCTCCTACGAGCAGTACTTC. Protein product: CASSLPRIVSYEQYF.